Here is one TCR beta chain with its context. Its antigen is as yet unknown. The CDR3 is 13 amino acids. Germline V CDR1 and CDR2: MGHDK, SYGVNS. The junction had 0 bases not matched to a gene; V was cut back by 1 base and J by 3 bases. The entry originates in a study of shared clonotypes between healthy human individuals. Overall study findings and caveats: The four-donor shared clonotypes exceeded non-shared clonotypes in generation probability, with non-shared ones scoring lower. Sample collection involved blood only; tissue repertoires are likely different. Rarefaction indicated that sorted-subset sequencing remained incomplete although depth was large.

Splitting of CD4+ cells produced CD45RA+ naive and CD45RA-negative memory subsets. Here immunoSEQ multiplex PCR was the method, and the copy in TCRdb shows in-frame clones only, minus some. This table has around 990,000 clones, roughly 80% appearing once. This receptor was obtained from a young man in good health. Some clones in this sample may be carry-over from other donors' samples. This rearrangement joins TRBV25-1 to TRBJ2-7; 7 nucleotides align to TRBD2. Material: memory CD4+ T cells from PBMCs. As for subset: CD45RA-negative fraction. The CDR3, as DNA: TGTGCCAGCAGTGAATGGACTAGCTACGAGCAGTACTTC. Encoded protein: CASSEWTSYEQYF.